Detailed here is one T cell receptor beta chain. With 5 bases clipped from V and 7 bases from J, the junction kept 5 bases outside the gene matches. This CDR3 has 12 amino acids. The V gene's germline CDR1 is SQVTM and CDR2 ANQGSEA. In the source study's methods: Estimates of nucleated cell counts were drawn from the amplification of reference gene primers. Sequencing was performed with immunoSEQ multiplex PCR; in TCRdb, only in-frame clones are kept and a portion is missing. V, J and clone size reflect that table, while D and trimming were determined from the DNA. The sample holds roughly 250,000 clones, approximately 80% seen once. This sample was included in a study of blood T cell repertoires in COVID-19. Study details: Collection of acute and convalescent COVID-19 samples took place in the United States, Italy and Spain. From T cells, B-cell-depleted T cells, or PBMCs came the material, which was cDNA or gDNA.

The origin of this receptor is a woman aged 55-69 years with active or convalescent COVID-19. Sequencing was carried out using peripheral blood. This rearrangement joins TRBV29-1 to TRBJ1-2; the match to TRBD1 covers 9 bases. CDR3 DNA sequence: TGCAGCGTTCCTACAGGGGGCTTTGGCTACACCTTC. Its translation: CSVPTGGFGYTF.